Presented here are 2 T cell receptor beta chains from one specimen sequenced in a study of blood T cell repertoires in COVID-19. The data were produced by immunoSEQ multiplex PCR, yet TCRdb's version contains in-frame clones alone and is incomplete. In the table there are 53,000 or so clones, 70% to 90% of which are singletons. The sequenced sample consisted of peripheral blood. The receptors were sampled from a man aged 65-85 years with active COVID-19.

This clone has only a few counts. V gene TRBV24-1 combines with J gene TRBJ2-1; 9 bases map to TRBD2. With V trimmed by 3 bases and J by 2 bases, 7 bases remained unmatched. The CDR3 runs to 17 residues. Germline lookup yields CDR1 KGHDR and CDR2 SFDVKD. The CDR3 DNA reads as TGTGCCACCAGTGATACCCCCGGGACTAGCACCTACAATGAGCAGTTCTTC. Encoded protein: CATSDTPGTSTYNEQFF.

This chain connects TRBV5-6 to TRBJ1-4; 10 nucleotides line up with TRBD1. After removal of 1 base from V and 1 base from J, the junction contained 10 bases not matched to a gene. The germline V gene encodes CDR1 SGHDT and CDR2 YYEEEE. The CDR3 consists of 19 residues. CDR3 in amino acids: CASSLQRDRGLRTNEKLFF. DNA of the CDR3: TGTGCCAGCAGCTTGCAACGGGACAGGGGACTCAGAACTAATGAAAAACTGTTTTTT.